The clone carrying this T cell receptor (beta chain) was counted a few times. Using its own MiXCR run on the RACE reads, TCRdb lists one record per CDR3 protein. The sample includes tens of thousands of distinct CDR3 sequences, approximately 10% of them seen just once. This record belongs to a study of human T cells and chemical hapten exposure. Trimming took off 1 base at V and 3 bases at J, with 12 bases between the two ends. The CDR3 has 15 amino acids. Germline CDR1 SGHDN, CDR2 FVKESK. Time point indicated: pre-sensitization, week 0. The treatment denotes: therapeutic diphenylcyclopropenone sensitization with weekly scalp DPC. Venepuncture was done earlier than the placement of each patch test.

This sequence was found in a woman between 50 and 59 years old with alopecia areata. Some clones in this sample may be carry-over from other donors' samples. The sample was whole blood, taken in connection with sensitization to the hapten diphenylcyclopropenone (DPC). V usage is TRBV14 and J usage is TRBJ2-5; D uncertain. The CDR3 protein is CASSQVWAQEETQYF. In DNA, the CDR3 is TGTGCCAGCAGCCAAGTCTGGGCCCAAGAAGAGACCCAGTACTTC.